The 23 T cell receptor beta chains below come from one sample, sequenced in a study of PD-1 blockade in classical Hodgkin lymphoma. All patients experienced relapse after autologous stem cell transplantation, and brentuximab vedotin exposure was variable. Produced via immunoSEQ multiplex PCR; TCRdb's table is partial and in-frame only. This table has over 25,000 clones, approximately 90% appearing once. This material consisted of peripheral blood mononuclear cells (PBMCs), taken at baseline. These receptor sequences come from a human donor with classical Hodgkin lymphoma.

The chain uses TRBV13 and TRBJ2-1, with TRBD2 matching 11 bases. Trimming at V came to 1 base and at J to 9 bases, leaving 11 bases not matched to a gene. Germline CDR1 PRHDT, CDR2 FYEKMQ (reference sequence). This CDR3 is built from 17 residues. CDR3 nucleotides: TGTGCCAGCAGCTTAGTAGTAGCGGGGGGGATAGGTAGTGAGCAGTTCTTC. This encodes CASSLVVAGGIGSEQFF.

This chain connects TRBV7-3 to TRBJ1-1, with D hard to call. CDR1 is SGHTA, CDR2 FQGTGA, per germline. The CDR3 contains 15 residues. V was clipped by 5 bases and J by 1 base, with 14 bases between them. The CDR3 protein is CASSPLGPQNTEAFF. The CDR3, as DNA: TGTGCCAGCAGCCCCCTAGGACCTCAGAACACTGAAGCTTTCTTT. The variable domain in full, completed from reference TRBV7-3 and TRBJ1-1, reads GAGVSQTPSNKVTEKGKYVELRCDPISGHTALYWYRQSLGQGPEFLIYFQGTGAADDSGLPNDRFFAVRPEGSVSTLKIQRTERGDSAVYLCASSPLGPQNTEAFFGQGTRLTVV.

This chain connects TRBV7-9 to TRBJ2-2; a weak D match, TRBD2 (5 bases). The CDR3 has 13 amino acids. Trimming took off 1 base at V and 6 bases at J, with 6 bases between the two ends. Germline loops: CDR1 SEHNR, CDR2 FQNEAQ (reference sequence). Here the CDR3 reads CASSLVGAGELFF. The CDR3 DNA is TGTGCCAGCAGCTTAGTGGGAGCCGGGGAGCTGTTTTTT.

The V call is TRBV5-1, the J call TRBJ1-4, with D possibly being TRBD1 (5 bases). CDR1 is SGHRS, CDR2 YFSETQ, per germline. The CDR3 consists of 15 residues. V lost 4 bases to trimming and J lost 8 bases, with 18 bases between them. The CDR3 protein is CASSLAGDSSEKLFF. The CDR3 nucleotides are TGCGCCAGCAGCCTCGCGGGGGATAGTTCGGAAAAACTGTTTTTT.

The chain recombines TRBV7-9 with TRBJ2-5; D is unclear. The length of the CDR3 is 14 residues. V was clipped by 5 bases and J by 0 bases, with 10 bases between them. CDR1 and CDR2 (germline): SEHNR, FQNEAQ (reference sequence). The CDR3 reads CASSQLSNQETQYF. The CDR3 bases are TGTGCCAGCAGCCAACTTTCGAACCAAGAGACCCAGTACTTC.

The gene calls are TRBV2 and TRBJ2-5; 7 bases match TRBD1. The CDR3 spans 11 residues. Germline values: CDR1 SNHLY, CDR2 FYNNEI. With 11 bases clipped from V and 5 bases from J, the junction kept 5 bases outside the gene matches. CDR3 DNA sequence: TGTGCCGGACAGGAAATGGAGACCCAGTACTTC. Encoded protein: CAGQEMETQYF.

This chain joins TRBV5-1 and TRBJ2-7, with 10 bases lining up with TRBD2. With 1 base clipped from V and 7 bases from J, the junction kept 8 bases outside the gene matches. CDR1 and CDR2 (germline): SGHRS, YFSETQ. This CDR3 has 15 amino acids. The CDR3 is CASSLKGSGGSEQYF. The CDR3 DNA reads as TGCGCCAGCAGCTTGAAGGGTAGCGGGGGGTCTGAGCAGTACTTC.

The chain uses TRBV7-8 and TRBJ1-3; D remains unclear. V lost 1 base, J lost 0 bases, and 4 bases lay in between. This CDR3 is built from 14 residues. From germline, CDR1 is SGHVS and CDR2 FQNEAQ. CDR3 residues: CASSLEGSGNTIYF. DNA for the CDR3: TGTGCCAGCAGCTTAGAAGGCTCTGGAAACACCATATATTTT. The variable domain in full, completed from reference TRBV7-8 and TRBJ1-3, reads GAGVSQSPRYKVAKRGQDVALRCDPISGHVSLFWYQQALGQGPEFLTYFQNEAQLDKSGLPSDRFFAERPEGSVSTLKIQRTQQEDSAVYLCASSLEGSGNTIYFGEGSWLTVV.

This clone was seen only a few times. This chain links TRBV18 with TRBJ1-5; the D gene is possibly TRBD1 (5 bases). The CDR3 length is 13 residues. CDR1 is KGHSH, CDR2 LQKENI, per germline. Trimming pared 6 bases from V and 6 bases from J, leaving 12 bases between. The CDR3 DNA reads TGTGCCAGCTCCCAGGGTTTGGGTCAGCCCCAGCATTTT. Protein product: CASSQGLGQPQHF. Filled out from reference TRBV18 and TRBJ1-5, the complete variable domain reads NAGVMQNPRHLVRRRGQEARLRCSPMKGHSHVYWYRQLPEEGLKFMVYLQKENIIDESGMPKERFSAEFPKEGPSILRIQQVVRGDSAAYFCASSQGLGQPQHFGDGTRLSIL.

CDR3 sequence (DNA): TGCGCCAGCAGCTTGGGGGGACCGAACACTGAAGCTTTCTTT. It specifies CASSLGGPNTEAFF. The rearrangement uses TRBV5-1 and TRBJ1-1, with D possibly matching TRBD1 (5 bases). The CDR3 is made up of 14 amino acids. Per germline, CDR1 SGHRS and CDR2 YFSETQ. V dropped 0 bases and J dropped 1 base, with 7 bases sitting between them. Combining the CDR3 with reference TRBV5-1 and TRBJ1-1 gives the whole variable domain KAGVTQTPRYLIKTRGQQVTLSCSPISGHRSVSWYQQTPGQGLQFLFEYFSETQRNKGNFPGRFSGRQFSNSRSEMNVSTLELGDSALYLCASSLGGPNTEAFFGQGTRLTVV.

This clone was detected only a few times. The gene calls are TRBV7-8 and TRBJ2-5, with D perhaps matching TRBD2 (5 bases). Trimming shortened V by 3 bases and J by 5 bases, and 13 bases separated the two germline ends. Germline assignment: CDR1 SGHVS and CDR2 FQNEAQ. The CDR3 loop spans 14 amino acids. The DNA of the CDR3 is TGTGCCAGCAGCTTTAAGCTCCGAGGGGAGACCCAGTACTTC. This sequence encodes CASSFKLRGETQYF. The full variable domain, with the rest looked up from reference TRBV7-8 and TRBJ2-5, is GAGVSQSPRYKVAKRGQDVALRCDPISGHVSLFWYQQALGQGPEFLTYFQNEAQLDKSGLPSDRFFAERPEGSVSTLKIQRTQQEDSAVYLCASSFKLRGETQYFGPGTRLLVL.

The rearrangement joins TRBV10-3 to TRBJ1-1, with unresolved D. This CDR3 is built from 14 residues. The germline V gene encodes CDR1 ENHRY and CDR2 SYGVKD. V was cut by 4 bases and J by 1 base, with 10 bases left in between. The CDR3 region has the DNA TGTGCCATCAGTGCGCGAACGTGGAACACTGAAGCTTTCTTT. It specifies CAISARTWNTEAFF.

The chain combines TRBV14 with TRBJ1-1; D uncertain. CDR1 is SGHDN and CDR2 is FVKESK in the germline V gene. Trimming removed 5 bases from V and 1 base from J, with 8 bases in between. This CDR3 comprises 13 residues. The CDR3 loop reads CASSGLPNTEAFF. The CDR3 region has the DNA TGTGCCAGCAGCGGGCTGCCGAACACTGAAGCTTTCTTT.

The gene calls are TRBV7-9 and TRBJ2-2, with D maybe TRBD2 (5 bases). Trimming took 3 bases from V and 6 from J, leaving 8 bases between them. There are 13 residues in the CDR3. The germline V gene has CDR1 SEHNR and CDR2 FQNEAQ (reference sequence). The DNA of the CDR3 is TGTGCCAGCAGCTTCCGGGGAGCCGGGGAGCTGTTTTTT. Translated: CASSFRGAGELFF.

To note about this clone: Other nucleotide sequences in the sample specify the same CDR3. This rearrangement joins TRBV7-9 to TRBJ1-3, with D maybe TRBD1 (6 bases). Trimming took off 1 base at V and 0 bases at J, with 10 bases between the two ends. CDR3 length: 16 amino acids. From germline, CDR1 is SEHNR and CDR2 FQNEAQ (reference sequence). The CDR3 DNA reads as TGTGCCAGCAGCTTAGATGGACAGATCTCTGGAAACACCATATATTTT. Translating gives CASSLDGQISGNTIYF.

This clone was seen only a few times. The rearrangement joins TRBV7-9 to TRBJ2-5; 9 positions agree with TRBD2. Trimming at V came to 3 bases and at J to 5 bases, leaving 7 bases not matched to a gene. The CDR3 loop spans 15 amino acids. The germline CDR1 and CDR2 sequences are SEHNR and FQNEAQ (reference sequence). Written as DNA, the CDR3 is TGTGCCAGCAGCTTGATAGCGGGGGACGGGGAGACCCAGTACTTC. It codes for CASSLIAGDGETQYF.

The chain links TRBV5-6 to TRBJ1-2; the D is unclear. Trimming took off 1 base at V and 1 base at J, with 14 bases between the two ends. The CDR3 consists of 16 residues. Germline assignment: CDR1 SGHDT and CDR2 YYEEEE. This CDR3 reads CASSLFNGVGNYGYTF. Written as DNA, the CDR3 is TGTGCCAGCAGCTTGTTCAACGGGGTGGGTAACTATGGCTACACCTTC.

The gene calls are TRBV5-1 and TRBJ2-2; the match to TRBD1 covers 7 bases. With 4 bases clipped from V and 1 base from J, the junction kept 4 bases outside the gene matches. Germline V gives CDR1 SGHRS, CDR2 YFSETQ. The CDR3 is made up of 15 amino acids. The CDR3 sequence is CASSAGTVNTGELFF. The CDR3 DNA follows: TGCGCCAGCAGCGCCGGGACAGTGAACACCGGGGAGCTGTTTTTT.

This chain links TRBV7-9 with TRBJ2-7, with D perhaps matching TRBD1 (5 bases). Germline CDR1 is SEHNR and CDR2 is FQNEAQ (reference sequence). The V end lost 3 bases, the J end lost 4 bases, and 16 bases lay between the germline ends. The CDR3 sequence is 15 residues long. The CDR3 DNA is TGTGCCAGCAGCTTCGATCAGGGTTTTGGGTACGAGCAGTACTTC. Translation gives CASSFDQGFGYEQYF.

The CDR3 bases are TGTGTGGGAGGGACTGAAGCTTTCTTT. It encodes CVGGTEAFF. This rearrangement joins TRBV7-9 to TRBJ1-1; D remains ambiguous. This CDR3 contains 9 residues. From germline, CDR1 is SEHNR and CDR2 FQNEAQ (reference sequence).

The V call is TRBV5-1, the J call TRBJ1-1; weak D call: TRBD1 (5 bases). Germline V gene data show CDR1 as SGHRS and CDR2 as YFSETQ. The CDR3 has 13 residues. V was shortened by 6 bases and J by 4 bases, with 13 bases between the two germline ends. Here the CDR3 reads CASTGTGVTEAFF. The CDR3 region has the DNA TGCGCCAGCACCGGGACGGGAGTCACTGAAGCTTTCTTT.

The V and J genes are TRBV5-1 and TRBJ2-1; 9 bases agree with TRBD1. Germline CDR1 is SGHRS and CDR2 is YFSETQ. Trimming at V came to 4 bases and at J to 6 bases, leaving 8 bases not matched to a gene. CDR3 length equals 15 residues. The CDR3 DNA is TGCGCCAGCAGCGACACCGGGACAGGGAGCAATGAGCAGTTCTTC. Amino acids: CASSDTGTGSNEQFF. The entire variable domain, with the rest obtained from reference TRBV5-1 and TRBJ2-1, is as follows: KAGVTQTPRYLIKTRGQQVTLSCSPISGHRSVSWYQQTPGQGLQFLFEYFSETQRNKGNFPGRFSGRQFSNSRSEMNVSTLELGDSALYLCASSDTGTGSNEQFFGPGTRLTVL.

The chain combines TRBV6-6 with TRBJ2-5, with 7 bases aligning to TRBD1. Germline lookup yields CDR1 MNHNY and CDR2 SVGAGI (reference sequence). The CDR3 runs 15 residues. Trimming at V came to 5 bases and at J to 5 bases, leaving 11 bases not matched to a gene. The CDR3 spells CASSTRTGGTETQYF. The CDR3 DNA is TGTGCCAGCAGTACAAGGACAGGAGGAACGGAGACCCAGTACTTC.